These 20 T cell receptor beta chains originate from one sample sequenced in a study of preoperative IRX-2 immunotherapy in early breast cancer. Using immunoSEQ multiplex PCR, the repertoire was profiled, and TCRdb retains in-frame clones only, with some absent. The table lists roughly 5,500 clones, almost 75% of them singletons. The treatment denotes: preoperative locoregional IRX-2 cytokine immunotherapy. This material consisted of tumor tissue, taken before IRX-2 immunotherapy. These receptor sequences come from a human donor with breast cancer.

The J gene is TRBJ1-3, the V gene TRBV6-8, with unresolved D. Germline CDR1 reads MNHGY; CDR2 reads SAAAGT. Trimming shortened V by 5 bases and J by 0 bases, and 5 bases separated the two germline ends. The CDR3 is made up of 13 amino acids. This CDR3 is CASSISSGNTIYF. CDR3 nucleotides: TGTGCCAGCAGTATCAGCTCTGGAAACACCATATATTTT.

The rearrangement joins TRBV29-1 to TRBJ2-3, with 10 bases that match TRBD2. The CDR3 extends over 16 amino acids. Germline assignment: CDR1 SQVTM and CDR2 ANQGSEA. V lost 5 bases and J lost 3; bases outside the gene matches: 11. The CDR3 is CSVSLAGHRGTDTQYF. The CDR3 DNA follows: TGCAGCGTTTCACTAGCGGGACACCGAGGGACAGATACGCAGTATTTT.

The chain couples TRBV19 to TRBJ2-1; D perhaps matches TRBD2 (6 bases). The CDR3 length is 16 residues. Germline lookup yields CDR1 LNHDA and CDR2 SQIVND (reference sequence). The V end lost 1 base, the J end lost 0 bases, and 10 bases lay between the germline ends. The CDR3: CASSIAGGYSYNEQFF. CDR3 bases: TGTGCCAGTAGTATAGCCGGAGGGTACTCCTACAATGAGCAGTTCTTC.

The chain uses TRBV28 and TRBJ1-2; TRBD1 matches 11 bases. Trimming cost V 5 bases and J 5 bases; bases outside gene matches: 4. This CDR3 comprises 14 residues. CDR1 and CDR2 (germline): MDHEN, SYDVKM. The CDR3 DNA reads as TGTGCCAGCAGTCAGGACAGGGGGCCGTATGGCTACACCTTC. Protein sequence: CASSQDRGPYGYTF.

The chain recombines TRBV6-8 with TRBJ1-5; TRBD1 might be the D (6 bases). From germline, CDR1 is MNHGY and CDR2 SAAAGT. This CDR3 comprises 15 residues. The V end lost 2 bases, the J end lost 6 bases, and 14 bases lay between the germline ends. CDR3 sequence (DNA): TGTGCCAGCAGTTACCCCGGGGGGGGGCTTCAGCCCCAGCATTTT. This encodes CASSYPGGGLQPQHF.

V is TRBV22-1 and J is TRBJ2-2. TRBV22-1 has pseudogene status. The CDR3 spans 16 residues. The CDR3 loop reads CATQRTGSSGTGELFF. The DNA for the CDR3 is TGTGCCACGCAACGGACAGGCTCTAGCGGCACCGGGGAGCTGTTTTTT.

The CDR3 loop reads CASSTGSDNQPQHF. The CDR3 DNA is TGCGCCAGCAGCACGGGGAGCGACAATCAGCCCCAGCATTTT. The chain employs TRBV5-1 and TRBJ1-5; D unclear. The CDR3 contains 14 residues. The germline V and J ends were trimmed by 4 bases and 3 bases, with 11 bases remaining between them. Germline CDR1 reads SGHRS; CDR2 reads YFSETQ. Combining the CDR3 with reference TRBV5-1 and TRBJ1-5 gives the whole variable domain KAGVTQTPRYLIKTRGQQVTLSCSPISGHRSVSWYQQTPGQGLQFLFEYFSETQRNKGNFPGRFSGRQFSNSRSEMNVSTLELGDSALYLCASSTGSDNQPQHFGDGTRLSIL.

This clone appeared a few times. The chain recombines TRBV6-8 with TRBJ1-1; no clear D. Per germline, CDR1 MNHGY and CDR2 SAAAGT. The V end was cut by 2 bases, the J end by 1 base, with 8 bases between. The CDR3 length is 14 residues. The CDR3 here is CASSYDNWNTEAFF. The CDR3 region has the DNA TGTGCCAGCAGTTACGACAACTGGAACACTGAAGCTTTCTTT.

The rearrangement joins TRBV7-4 to TRBJ2-1, with unresolved D. Germline V gene lookup returns CDR1 SGHVT and CDR2 SQSDAQ. The CDR3 is 15 residues long. V lost 5 bases and J 0 bases, leaving 11 bases between the germline ends. CDR3 sequence: CASSVDPSSYNEQFF. As DNA, the CDR3 is TGTGCCAGCAGCGTAGATCCTTCCTCCTACAATGAGCAGTTCTTC. Using reference TRBV7-4 and TRBJ2-1 for the parts outside the CDR3, the full variable domain is GAGVSQSPRYKVAKRGRDVALRCDSISGHVTLYWYRQTLGQGSEVLTYSQSDAQRDKSGRPSGRFSAERPERSVSTLKIQRTEQGDSAVYLCASSVDPSSYNEQFFGPGTRLTVL.

V gene TRBV19 combines with J gene TRBJ2-3; tentatively, D is TRBD1 (6 bases). CDR3 length: 17 residues. The V gene lost 7 bases and the J gene lost 0 bases, with 20 bases spanning the gap. Germline assignment: CDR1 LNHDA and CDR2 SQIVND (reference sequence). CDR3 bases: TGTGCCAGTACCCCCTGGAGGACAGCCTCTAGCACAGATACGCAGTATTTT. The encoded protein is CASTPWRTASSTDTQYF.

J is TRBJ2-2 and V is TRBV6-8; D might be TRBD2 (6 bases). V gave up 2 bases and J gave up 4 bases, with 11 bases separating them. The CDR3 runs to 15 residues. Germline V CDR1 and CDR2: MNHGY, SAAAGT. CDR3 region: CASSYGGVGTGELFF. The CDR3 DNA follows: TGTGCCAGCAGTTACGGAGGGGTAGGCACCGGGGAGCTGTTTTTT.

This chain uses TRBV19 with TRBJ1-5; tentative D call: TRBD1 (6 bases). This CDR3 region has 16 residues. CDR1 is LNHDA, CDR2 SQIVND, per germline (reference sequence). V was pared by 7 bases and J by 1 base, with 17 bases between. CDR3 residues: CASNPPGVLSNQPQHF. The CDR3 DNA is TGTGCCAGTAACCCCCCAGGGGTATTAAGCAATCAGCCCCAGCATTTT.

The gene calls are TRBV7-1 and TRBJ2-3, with TRBD2 matching over 15 bases. TRBV7-1 is noted as an ORF with a role that remains uncertain. Germline trimming cut 4 bases from V and 5 bases from J; bases unmatched to any gene: 7. The CDR3 sequence is 17 residues long. CDR3 loop: CASSFGLAGGPGDTQYF. The CDR3 region has the DNA TGTGCCAGCAGCTTCGGACTAGCGGGAGGGCCTGGAGATACGCAGTATTTT.

This chain links TRBV6-8 with TRBJ1-3, with D possibly being TRBD1 (6 bases). The length of the CDR3 is 16 residues. V was cut by 0 bases and J by 0 bases, with 9 bases left in between. Germline V gene sequence: CDR1 MNHGY, CDR2 SAAAGT. In DNA, the CDR3 is TGTGCCAGCAGTTACTCAGGGGGAAACTCTGGAAACACCATATATTTT. Translation: CASSYSGGNSGNTIYF.

The rearrangement joins TRBV15 to TRBJ1-5; no clear D. V was clipped by 4 bases and J by 5 bases, with 12 bases between them. The CDR3 sequence is 14 residues long. CDR1 and CDR2 from the germline V gene are LNHNV and YYDKDF (reference sequence). CDR3 coding DNA: TGTGCCACCAGCACCTATAAGGGTGATCAGCCCCAGCATTTT. Translation gives CATSTYKGDQPQHF.

The chain employs TRBV6-8 and TRBJ2-2; D is perhaps TRBD2 (5 bases). Trimming removed 6 bases at V and 4 bases at J, with 9 bases between. The CDR3 covers 13 residues. Looked up from germline, CDR1 is MNHGY and CDR2 is SAAAGT. CDR3 sequence: CASRRAGTGELFF. DNA for the CDR3: TGTGCCAGCAGGAGGGCGGGCACCGGGGAGCTGTTTTTT.

In DNA form, the CDR3 reads TGTGCCAGTAGCAATCCCTTCAAGACAGGCCAAGAGACCCAGTACTTC. This codes for CASSNPFKTGQETQYF. V and J are TRBV19 and TRBJ2-5; the D gene is possibly TRBD1 (6 bases). This CDR3 spans 16 amino acids. Germline CDR1 reads LNHDA; CDR2 reads SQIVND (reference sequence). Trimming pared 6 bases from V and 1 base from J, leaving 18 bases between.

To note about this clone: Its ends do not fully match the called genes, so a read error is possible. X shows a residue whose base was not read or is ambiguous. The chain recombines TRBV14 with TRBJ2-7, with 8 bases that match TRBD2. Germline V lookup: CDR1 SGHDN, CDR2 FVKESK. This CDR3 spans 14 amino acids. This CDR3 is CAXSQPGRAYEQYF. The CDR3 DNA reads as TGTGCCARCAGCCAACCCGGGAGGGCCTACGAGCAGTACTTC.

This clone has a single count. This sequence joins TRBV30 and TRBJ2-7, with D uncertain. V lost 2 bases, J lost 4 bases, and 9 bases lay in between. This CDR3 is 12 amino acids long. Germline lookup yields CDR1 GTSNPN and CDR2 SVGIG (reference sequence). CDR3 in DNA: TGTGCCTGGAGTTCGGATATTTACGAGCAGTACTTC. Encoded protein: CAWSSDIYEQYF.

Within the sample, this clone is large. This chain links TRBV11-3 with TRBJ2-1; TRBD1 aligns across 9 bases. This CDR3 has 16 amino acids. Germline lookup yields CDR1 SGHNT and CDR2 YENEEA. V was clipped by 4 bases and J by 6 bases; unmatched bases: 10. CDR3 nucleotides: TGTGCCAGCAGCTCCCCTCGGGACAGGGCATCCAATGAGCAGTTCTTC. It translates to CASSSPRDRASNEQFF.